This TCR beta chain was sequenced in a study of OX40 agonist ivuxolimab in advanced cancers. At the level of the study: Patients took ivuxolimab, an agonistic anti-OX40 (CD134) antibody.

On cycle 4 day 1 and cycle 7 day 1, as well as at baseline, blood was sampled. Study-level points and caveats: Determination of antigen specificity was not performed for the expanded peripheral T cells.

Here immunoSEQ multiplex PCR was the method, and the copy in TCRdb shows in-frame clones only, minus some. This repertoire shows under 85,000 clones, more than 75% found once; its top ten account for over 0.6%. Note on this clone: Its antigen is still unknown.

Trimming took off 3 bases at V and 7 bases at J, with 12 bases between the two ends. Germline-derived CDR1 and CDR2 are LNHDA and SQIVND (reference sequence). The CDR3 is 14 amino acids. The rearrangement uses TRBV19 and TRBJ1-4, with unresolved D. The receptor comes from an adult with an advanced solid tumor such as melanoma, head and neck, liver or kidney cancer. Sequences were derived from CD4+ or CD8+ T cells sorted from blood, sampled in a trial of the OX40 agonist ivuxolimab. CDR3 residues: CASSMGMFGEKLFF. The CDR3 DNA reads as TGTGCCAGTAGTATGGGCATGTTCGGTGAAAAACTGTTTTTT.